Listed here are 21 T cell receptor beta chains from one sample, sequenced in a study of cytomegalovirus exposure and HLA in healthy donors. The repertoire was sequenced with immunoSEQ multiplex PCR; TCRdb's copy has only in-frame clones and lacks some. The sample includes 180,000 or so clones, approximately 89% of them seen just once. The sequenced sample was PBMCs. Receptor source: a man under 40 in good health and CMV-seropositive.

V gene TRBV7-2 combines with J gene TRBJ1-6; perhaps TRBD1 as D (5 bases). V lost 5 bases and J lost 6, with 11 bases in between. Germline V lookup: CDR1 SGHTA, CDR2 FQGNSA. CDR3 length: 14 residues. In DNA, the CDR3 is TGTGCCAGCAGCGGGGGGTTAATTAATTCACCCCTCCACTTT. This sequence encodes CASSGGLINSPLHF.

The CDR3 protein is CASSLGDKVGELFF. CDR3 in DNA: TGTGCCAGCAGCTTAGGGGACAAAGTCGGGGAGCTGTTTTTT. The rearrangement links TRBV7-7 to TRBJ2-2; D is possibly TRBD1 (6 bases). The CDR3 sequence is 14 residues long. From germline, CDR1 is SSHAT and CDR2 FNYEAQ (reference sequence). Trimming stripped 1 base from V and 7 bases from J, with 10 bases between.

V is TRBV30 and J is TRBJ1-6; D remains unclear. The CDR3 covers 15 residues. The germline V and J ends were trimmed by 2 bases and 5 bases, with 13 bases remaining between them. CDR1 is GTSNPN and CDR2 is SVGIG in the germline V gene (reference sequence). CDR3 DNA sequence: TGTGCCTGGAGTAGGACTAGGGCTGATAATTCACCCCTCCACTTT. The encoded protein is CAWSRTRADNSPLHF.

The gene calls are TRBV6-5 and TRBJ2-3; D ambiguous. The germline V gene encodes CDR1 MNHEY and CDR2 SVGAGI. Between the trimmed V and J ends, which lost 0 bases and 4 bases, there was a span of 2 bases. The CDR3 is 12 residues long. CDR3 nucleotides: TGTGCCAGCAGTTACTCGTCAGATACGCAGTATTTT. Encoded protein: CASSYSSDTQYF.

V is TRBV27 and J is TRBJ2-1, with D perhaps TRBD2 (5 bases). The V gene lost 6 bases and the J gene lost 4 bases, with 13 bases spanning the gap. The CDR3 spans 14 residues. Germline values: CDR1 MNHEY, CDR2 SMNVEV (reference sequence). DNA for the CDR3: TGTGCCAGCAGCCCGGATCGGGGTTACAATGAGCAGTTCTTC. Translated, it gives CASSPDRGYNEQFF.

The rearrangement uses TRBV7-9 and TRBJ1-1; TRBD1 matches at 7 bases. CDR1 is SEHNR and CDR2 is FQNEAQ in the germline V gene (reference sequence). The V and J ends lost 5 bases and 4 bases, in that order; junction bases with no gene match: 13. The CDR3 has 16 residues. CDR3 region: CASSPNQRQGGTEAFF. CDR3 in DNA: TGTGCCAGCAGCCCAAATCAAAGACAGGGCGGCACTGAAGCTTTCTTT.

The rearrangement links TRBV6-1 to TRBJ2-3; the match to TRBD2 covers 8 bases. The CDR3 length is 14 residues. Germline loops: CDR1 MNHNS, CDR2 SASEGT. V shed 8 bases and J 7 bases; nucleotides not matched to a gene: 11. CDR3 sequence reads: CASGWWTSYYTQYF. As DNA, the CDR3 is TGTGCCAGCGGGTGGTGGACTAGCTATTATACGCAGTATTTT.

The chain couples TRBV7-3 to TRBJ1-2; possibly TRBD1 for D (5 bases). The CDR3 length is 17 residues. Germline CDR1 SGHTA, CDR2 FQGTGA. Deletions cut 2 bases from V and 0 bases from J, with 16 bases between. CDR3 residues: CASSLFEGFPANYGYTF. DNA of the CDR3: TGTGCCAGCAGCTTATTTGAGGGGTTCCCAGCTAACTATGGCTACACCTTC.

This chain joins TRBV15 and TRBJ2-5; 7 positions match TRBD1. The CDR3 contains 14 residues. Germline CDR1 and CDR2: LNHNV and YYDKDF (reference sequence). Trimming took 0 bases from V and 4 from J; bases not matched to a gene: 2. The CDR3 DNA reads TGTGCCACCAGCAGAGAGGACAGGCGAGAGACCCAGTACTTC. Translated, it gives CATSREDRRETQYF.

V and J are TRBV29-1 and TRBJ2-1; 10 bases line up with TRBD2. This CDR3 comprises 15 residues. Germline CDR1 SQVTM, CDR2 ANQGSEA. V lost 4 bases and J lost 3; bases outside the gene matches: 6. CDR3 loop: CSVGLAGDFYNEQFF. In DNA form, the CDR3 reads TGCAGCGTTGGGCTAGCGGGGGATTTCTACAATGAGCAGTTCTTC.

The rearrangement joins TRBV6-6 to TRBJ2-7; either TRBD1 or TRBD2 may supply D (5 bases each). The CDR3 has 15 amino acids. V lost 6 bases and J 1 base, leaving 16 bases between the germline ends. In germline, CDR1 is MNHNY, CDR2 SVGAGI (reference sequence). CDR3 region: CASSPPGDGSYEQYF. The CDR3 DNA follows: TGTGCCAGCAGCCCCCCCGGGGACGGTTCCTACGAGCAGTACTTC.

V is TRBV5-1 and J is TRBJ2-7; a weak D match, TRBD2 (6 bases). This CDR3 is built from 16 residues. Trimming took 0 bases from V and 0 from J, leaving 13 bases between them. Germline V gene sequence: CDR1 SGHRS, CDR2 YFSETQ. The CDR3 nucleotides read TGCGCCAGCAGCTTGGCCTCGCCGCGGGGCTCCTACGAGCAGTACTTC. Translation gives CASSLASPRGSYEQYF.

V is TRBV7-2 and J is TRBJ1-1, with D possibly being TRBD1 (5 bases). CDR1 is SGHTA, CDR2 FQGNSA, per germline. Trimming stripped 7 bases from V and 6 bases from J, with 15 bases between. The length of the CDR3 is 13 residues. The CDR3 loop reads CASNSLGTAEAFF. In DNA form, the CDR3 reads TGTGCCAGCAACTCTTTGGGGACGGCTGAAGCTTTCTTT.

About this clone: An end of the junction differs from the germline gene, which may be a read error. The chain combines TRBV7-7 with TRBJ2-7; the match to TRBD1 covers 8 bases. CDR3 length equals 16 residues. Germline V CDR1 and CDR2: SSHAT, FNYEAQ (reference sequence). The CDR3 DNA reads as TGTGCTAGCAGCTTAGGAGGGCAGGGGGCTATCAACGAGCAGTACTTC. It codes for CASSLGGQGAINEQYF.

The chain recombines TRBV28 with TRBJ2-7; D is unclear. CDR3 length: 13 amino acids. Germline CDR1 is MDHEN and CDR2 is SYDVKM. V lost 3 bases, J lost 0 bases, and 6 bases lay in between. The CDR3 region is CASSLWGSYEQYF. The CDR3 DNA reads as TGTGCCAGCAGTTTGTGGGGCTCCTACGAGCAGTACTTC.

The chain uses TRBV5-4 and TRBJ1-2; TRBD1 agrees at 11 bases. From germline, CDR1 is SGHNT and CDR2 YYREEE (reference sequence). CDR3 length: 17 amino acids. V was clipped by 4 bases and J by 6 bases; unmatched bases: 14. The CDR3 is CASSLGQGVSAGHGYTF. In nucleotides, the CDR3 is TGTGCCAGCAGCCTGGGACAGGGGGTGTCTGCTGGCCATGGCTACACCTTC. Full variable domain (rest looked up from reference TRBV5-4 and TRBJ1-2): ETGVTQSPTHLIKTRGQQVTLRCSSQSGHNTVSWYQQALGQGPQFIFQYYREEENGRGNFPPRFSGLQFPNYSSELNVNALELDDSALYLCASSLGQGVSAGHGYTFGSGTRLTVV.

CDR3 region: CASSSDAGNTIYF. The DNA of the CDR3 is TGTGCCAGCAGTTCCGACGCTGGAAACACCATATATTTT. The J gene is TRBJ1-3, the V gene TRBV27; D is unclear. The CDR3 runs 13 residues. CDR1 and CDR2 from the germline V gene are MNHEY and SMNVEV (reference sequence). The V end lost 4 bases, the J end lost 2 bases, and 6 bases lay between the germline ends.

This clone was found a few times. The chain uses TRBV7-9 and TRBJ1-4; D gene ambiguous. Trimming took off 7 bases at V and 3 bases at J, with 18 bases between the two ends. CDR1 and CDR2 from the germline V gene are SEHNR and FQNEAQ (reference sequence). The CDR3 loop spans 16 amino acids. Here the CDR3 reads CASTQPRLGPNEKLFF. The CDR3 DNA reads TGTGCCAGCACCCAACCCCGACTGGGTCCTAATGAAAAACTGTTTTTT.

The rearrangement joins TRBV7-7 to TRBJ2-1, with 11 bases that match TRBD2. This CDR3 is 16 amino acids long. Unmatched junction bases numbered 3, after V lost 1 base and J lost 4 bases. Germline loops: CDR1 SSHAT, CDR2 FNYEAQ (reference sequence). The CDR3, as DNA: TGTGCCAGCAGCTTAGGGTCTAGCGGGGGGTACAATGAGCAGTTCTTC. It codes for CASSLGSSGGYNEQFF.

The genes are TRBV4-1 and TRBJ2-2; tentatively, D is TRBD1 or TRBD2 (6 bases each). Looked up from germline, CDR1 is MGHRA and CDR2 is YSYEKL. The V and J ends lost 0 bases and 0 bases respectively, with 8 bases between them. This CDR3 has 16 residues. This chain's CDR3 is CASSQEGGPNTGELFF. CDR3 coding DNA: TGCGCCAGCAGCCAAGAGGGGGGCCCGAACACCGGGGAGCTGTTTTTT.

On this clone: Other nucleotide sequences from this sample produce the same CDR3. This chain joins TRBV15 and TRBJ1-5, with 7 bases fitting TRBD1. V lost 1 base to trimming and J lost 4 bases; unmatched junction nucleotides: 1. The CDR3 sequence is 14 residues long. Germline loops: CDR1 LNHNV, CDR2 YYDKDF (reference sequence). The DNA of the CDR3 is TGTGCCACCAGCAGAGCAGGGGGGAATCAGCCCCAGCATTTT. This gives the protein CATSRAGGNQPQHF.